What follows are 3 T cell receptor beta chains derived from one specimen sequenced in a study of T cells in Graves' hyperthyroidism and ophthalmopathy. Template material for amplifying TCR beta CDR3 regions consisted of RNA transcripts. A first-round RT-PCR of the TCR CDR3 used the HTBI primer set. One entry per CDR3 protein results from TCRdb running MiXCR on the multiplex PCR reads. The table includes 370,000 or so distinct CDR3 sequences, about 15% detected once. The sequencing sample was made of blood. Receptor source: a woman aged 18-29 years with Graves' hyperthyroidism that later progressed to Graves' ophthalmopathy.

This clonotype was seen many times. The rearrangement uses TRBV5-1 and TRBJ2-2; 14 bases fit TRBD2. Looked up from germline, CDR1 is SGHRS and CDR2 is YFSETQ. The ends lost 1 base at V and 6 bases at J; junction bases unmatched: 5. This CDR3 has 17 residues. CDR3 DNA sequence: TGCGCCAGCAGCTTGCCCGGGACTAGCGGGAGTCCCGGGGAGCTGTTTTTT. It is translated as CASSLPGTSGSPGELFF.

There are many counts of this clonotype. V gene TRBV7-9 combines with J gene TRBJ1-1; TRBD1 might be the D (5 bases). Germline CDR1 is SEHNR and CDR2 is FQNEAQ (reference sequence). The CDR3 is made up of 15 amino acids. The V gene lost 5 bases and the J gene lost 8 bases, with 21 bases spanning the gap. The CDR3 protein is CASSEFSGGIPEAFF. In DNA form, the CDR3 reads TGTGCCAGCAGCGAATTTTCTGGGGGTATCCCCGAAGCTTTCTTT.

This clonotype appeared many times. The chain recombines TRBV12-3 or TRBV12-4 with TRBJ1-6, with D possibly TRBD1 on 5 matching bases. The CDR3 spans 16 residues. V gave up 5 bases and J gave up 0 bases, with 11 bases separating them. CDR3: CASSRDSRSYNSPLHF. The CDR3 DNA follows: TGTGCCAGCAGTCGGGACTCCCGCTCCTATAATTCACCCCTCCACTTT.